A few counts support the clone carrying this T cell receptor (beta chain). This sample was included in a study of T-cell reconstitution after alpha-beta-depleted transplantation in children. V shed 5 bases, J shed 5 bases, and the junction held 5 bases outside the gene matches. The germline gives CDR1 SEHNR, CDR2 FQNEAQ (reference sequence). The CDR3 extends over 15 amino acids. Preparing the TCRbeta library involved the use of unique molecular identifiers. TCRdb reanalysed the PCR reads using MiXCR and keeps one entry per CDR3 protein. The profile shows roughly 300,000 distinct CDR3 sequences, approximately 10% of them singletons.

Here the sequenced sample was PBMCs from the stem cell graft donor, taken from the stem cell graft. This chain joins TRBV7-9 and TRBJ1-5; TRBD1 agrees at 11 bases. The sequence came from a human donor who donated a stem cell graft to a child with acute lymphoblastic leukemia. CDR3 loop: CASSRPGQGDQPQHF. In DNA form, the CDR3 reads TGTGCCAGCAGCCGACCGGGACAGGGGGATCAGCCCCAGCATTTT.